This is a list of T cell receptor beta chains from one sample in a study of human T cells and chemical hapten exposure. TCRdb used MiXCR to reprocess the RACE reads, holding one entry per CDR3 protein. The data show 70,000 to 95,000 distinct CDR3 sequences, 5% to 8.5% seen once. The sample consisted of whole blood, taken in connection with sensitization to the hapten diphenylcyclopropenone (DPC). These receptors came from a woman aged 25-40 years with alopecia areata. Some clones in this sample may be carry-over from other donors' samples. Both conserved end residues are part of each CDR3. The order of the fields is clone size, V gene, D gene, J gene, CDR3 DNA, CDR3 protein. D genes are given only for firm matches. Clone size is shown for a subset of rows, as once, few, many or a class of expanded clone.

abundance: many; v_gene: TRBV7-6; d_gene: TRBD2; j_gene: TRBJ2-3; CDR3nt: TGTGCCAGCAGCCCAGCCAGGGAGGGCGGTATGAATACGCAGTATTTT; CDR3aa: CASSPAREGGMNTQYF
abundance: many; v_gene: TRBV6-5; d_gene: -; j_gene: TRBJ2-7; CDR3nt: TGTGCCAGCAGTTACTCGGTCTTGGACAGAACCTACGAGCAGTACTTC; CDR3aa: CASSYSVLDRTYEQYF
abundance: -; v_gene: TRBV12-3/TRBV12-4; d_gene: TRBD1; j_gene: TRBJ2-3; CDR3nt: TGTGCCAGCAGTTGGGTGACAGGGGGCCGAGGTTCAGATACGCAGTATTTT; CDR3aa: CASSWVTGGRGSDTQYF
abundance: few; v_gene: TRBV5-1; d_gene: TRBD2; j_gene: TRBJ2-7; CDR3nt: TGCGCCAGCCGCAGCCGGCTAGCGGGGCGGGTCGAGCAGTACTTC; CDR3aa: CASRSRLAGRVEQYF
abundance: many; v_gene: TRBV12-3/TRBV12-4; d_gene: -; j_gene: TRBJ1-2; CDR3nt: TGTGCCAGCAGTTTACAAGGGGGTCACACCTTC; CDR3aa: CASSLQGGHTF
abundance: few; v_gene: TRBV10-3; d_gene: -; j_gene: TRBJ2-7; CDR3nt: TGTGCCATCAGTGAGTCGACTCGCGGGACAGTCGTTTACGAGCAGTACTTC; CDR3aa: CAISESTRGTVVYEQYF
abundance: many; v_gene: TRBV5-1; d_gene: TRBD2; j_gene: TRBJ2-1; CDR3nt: TGCGCCAGCAGCTCCGGACTAGCGGGGAATGAGCAGTTCTTC; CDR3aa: CASSSGLAGNEQFF
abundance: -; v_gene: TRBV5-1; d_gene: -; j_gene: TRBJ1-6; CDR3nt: TGCGCCAGCAGCTTGGGAGGGGAGAATTCACCCCTCCACTTT; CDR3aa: CASSLGGENSPLHF
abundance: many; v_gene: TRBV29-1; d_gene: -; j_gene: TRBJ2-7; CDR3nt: TGCAGCGTTGAAGGCGGCAGGAGTGAGCAGTACTTC; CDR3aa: CSVEGGRSEQYF
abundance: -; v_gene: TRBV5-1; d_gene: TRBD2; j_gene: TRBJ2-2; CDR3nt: TGCGCCAGCACCACATTGGGAGAAGGGACTAGCACCGGGGAGCTGTTTTTT; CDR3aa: CASTTLGEGTSTGELFF
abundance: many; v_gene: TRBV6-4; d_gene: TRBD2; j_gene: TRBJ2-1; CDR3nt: TGTGCCAGCAGTGACTCTAGCGGGGGGGCCAATGAGCAGTTCTTC; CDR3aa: CASSDSSGGANEQFF
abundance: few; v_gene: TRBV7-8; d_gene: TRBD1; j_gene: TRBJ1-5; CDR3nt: TGTGCCAGCAGTTACCGACAGGGCCAGTCCCAGCATTTT; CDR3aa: CASSYRQGQSQHF
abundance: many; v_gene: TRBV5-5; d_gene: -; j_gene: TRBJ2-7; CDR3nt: TGTGCCAGCAGCCCCCTAGACGGGCGCTCCTACGAGCAGTACTTC; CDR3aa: CASSPLDGRSYEQYF
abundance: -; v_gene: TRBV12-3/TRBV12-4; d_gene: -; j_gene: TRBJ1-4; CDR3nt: TGTGCCAGCAGAAAAGAGGGCCTACGGACTGAAAAACTGTTTTTT; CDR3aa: CASRKEGLRTEKLFF
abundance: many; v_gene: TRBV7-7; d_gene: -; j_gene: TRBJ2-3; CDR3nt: TGTGCTAGCAGCTTATCCGGGTCAGATACGCAGTATTTT; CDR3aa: CASSLSGSDTQYF
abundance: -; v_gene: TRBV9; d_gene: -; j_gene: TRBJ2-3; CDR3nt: TGTGCCAGCAGCGGAGACAGGGAGGGGGTTCCGCAGTATTTT; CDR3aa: CASSGDREGVPQYF
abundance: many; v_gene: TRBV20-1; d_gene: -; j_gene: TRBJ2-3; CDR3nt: TGCAGTGCTAGTGGGGGGGGGCCAGCAGATACGCAGTATTTT; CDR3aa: CSASGGGPADTQYF
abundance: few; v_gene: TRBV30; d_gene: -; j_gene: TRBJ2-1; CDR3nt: TGTGCCTGGAGGCCAAAATGGGGGGGCACTATCAATGAGCAGTTCTTC; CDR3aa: CAWRPKWGGTINEQFF
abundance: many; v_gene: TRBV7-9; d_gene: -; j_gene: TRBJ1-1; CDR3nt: TGTGCCAGCGTGGTCACTAACACTGAAGCTTTCTTT; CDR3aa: CASVVTNTEAFF
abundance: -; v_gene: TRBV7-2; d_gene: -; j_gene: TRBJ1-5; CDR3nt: TGTGCCAGCAGCTTAAGGGCGGGGGCCAATCAGCCCCAGCATTTT; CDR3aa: CASSLRAGANQPQHF
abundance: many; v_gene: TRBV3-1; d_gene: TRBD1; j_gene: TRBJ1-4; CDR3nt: TGTGCCAGCAGCCAACTAGGTGGGACAGGGGAAAAACTGTTTTTT; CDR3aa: CASSQLGGTGEKLFF
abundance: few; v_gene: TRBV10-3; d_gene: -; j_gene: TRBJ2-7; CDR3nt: TGTGCCATCAAAGGGAACTACGAGCAGTACTTC; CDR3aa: CAIKGNYEQYF
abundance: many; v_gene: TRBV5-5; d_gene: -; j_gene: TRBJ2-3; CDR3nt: TGTGCCAGCAGCTTTCAGGGGAGGCAGTATTTT; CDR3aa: CASSFQGRQYF
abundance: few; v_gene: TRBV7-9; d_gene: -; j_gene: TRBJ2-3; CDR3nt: TGTGCCAGCAGCGTCGGGTCTGGTAGCACAGATACGCAGTATTTT; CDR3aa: CASSVGSGSTDTQYF
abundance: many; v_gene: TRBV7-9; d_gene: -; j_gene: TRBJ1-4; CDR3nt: TGTGCCAGCAACCGGCCCTCTAATGAAAAACTGTTTTTT; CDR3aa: CASNRPSNEKLFF
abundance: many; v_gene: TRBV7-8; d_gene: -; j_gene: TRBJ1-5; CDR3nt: TGTGCCAGCAGCTTAGAGTCAGGGTTGCAGCCCCAGCATTTT; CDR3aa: CASSLESGLQPQHF
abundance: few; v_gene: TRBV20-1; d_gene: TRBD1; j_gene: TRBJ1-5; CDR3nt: TGCAGTGCTTATGGACAGGGAGGGAATCAGCCCCAGCATTTT; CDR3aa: CSAYGQGGNQPQHF
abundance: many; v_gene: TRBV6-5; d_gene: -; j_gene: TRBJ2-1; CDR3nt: TGTGCCAGCAGCAAGGAGGGGGGGTTTTTAACTCGAGTATCCTACAATGAGCAGTTCTTC; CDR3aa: CASSKEGGFLTRVSYNEQFF
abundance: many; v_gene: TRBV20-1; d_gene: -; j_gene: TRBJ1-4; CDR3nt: TGCAGTGCCGAGAAGGCCATGGGGGTCGCGAATGAAAAACTGTTTTTT; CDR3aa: CSAEKAMGVANEKLFF
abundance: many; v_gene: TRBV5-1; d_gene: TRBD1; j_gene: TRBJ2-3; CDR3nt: TGCGCCAGCAGCCCGGACAGGACAGATACGCAGTATTTT; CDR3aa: CASSPDRTDTQYF
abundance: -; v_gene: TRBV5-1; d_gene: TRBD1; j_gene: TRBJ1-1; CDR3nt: TGCGCCAGCAGCTCTTCCAAAGGACAGGGGGGGATGAACACTGAAGCTTTCTTT; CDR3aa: CASSSSKGQGGMNTEAFF
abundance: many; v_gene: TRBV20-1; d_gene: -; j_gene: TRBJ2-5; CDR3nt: TGCAGTGCTAGAGGAGGGGGGAAAGAGACCCAGTACTTC; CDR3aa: CSARGGGKETQYF
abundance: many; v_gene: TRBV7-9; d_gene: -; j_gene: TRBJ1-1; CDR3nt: TGTGCCAGCAGCTTATCTGGGGGGGAAGCTTTCTTT; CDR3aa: CASSLSGGEAFF
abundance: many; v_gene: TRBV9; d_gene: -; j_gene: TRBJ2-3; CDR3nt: TGTGCCAGCAGCGTAGGAGGAACCTTTAGCACAGATACGCAGTATTTT; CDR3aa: CASSVGGTFSTDTQYF
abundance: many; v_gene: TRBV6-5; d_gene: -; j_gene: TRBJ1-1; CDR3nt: TGTGCCAGCGGCTGGGGGTCCCTTGGCAACACTGAAGCTTTCTTT; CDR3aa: CASGWGSLGNTEAFF
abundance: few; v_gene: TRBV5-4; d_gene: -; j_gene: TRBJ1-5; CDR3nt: TGTGCCAGCAGCTTGGCAGGGTCGGGACAGCCCCAGCATTTT; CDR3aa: CASSLAGSGQPQHF
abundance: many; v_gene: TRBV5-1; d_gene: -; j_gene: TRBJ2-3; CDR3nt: TGCGCCAGCAGCTTGGAGGGCCGCCCCAGGGCCACAGATACGCAGTATTTT; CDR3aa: CASSLEGRPRATDTQYF
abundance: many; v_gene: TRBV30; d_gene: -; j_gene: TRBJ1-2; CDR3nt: TGTGCCTGGAGTTGGTCTGGGGGATACTATGGCTACACCTTC; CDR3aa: CAWSWSGGYYGYTF
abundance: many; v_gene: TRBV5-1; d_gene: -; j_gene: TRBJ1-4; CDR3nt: TGCGCCAGCAGCTTGGATTCAACTAATGAAAAACTGTTTTTT; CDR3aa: CASSLDSTNEKLFF
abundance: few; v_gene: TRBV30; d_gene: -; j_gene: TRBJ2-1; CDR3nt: TGTGCCCGGACGGTAGAGGGGGGAGGCTACAATGAGCAGTTCTTC; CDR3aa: CARTVEGGGYNEQFF
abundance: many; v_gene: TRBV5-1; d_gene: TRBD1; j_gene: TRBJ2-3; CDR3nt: TGCGCCAGCAGAGAGACAGGGGTTAGCACAGATACGCAGTATTTT; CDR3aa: CASRETGVSTDTQYF
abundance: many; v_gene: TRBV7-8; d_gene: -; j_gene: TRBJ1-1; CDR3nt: TGTGCCAGCAGCTTAGGACAGCAGTACGACACTGAAGCTTTCTTT; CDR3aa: CASSLGQQYDTEAFF
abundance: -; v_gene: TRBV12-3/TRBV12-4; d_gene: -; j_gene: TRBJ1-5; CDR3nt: TGTGCCAGCAGTGGATACAACTCGAACAATAGACAGCCCCAGCATTTT; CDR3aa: CASSGYNSNNRQPQHF
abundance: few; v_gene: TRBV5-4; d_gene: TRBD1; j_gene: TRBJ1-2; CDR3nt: TGTGCCAGCAGCCCACCCTCCGGGACAGGCTATGGCTACACCTTC; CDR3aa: CASSPPSGTGYGYTF
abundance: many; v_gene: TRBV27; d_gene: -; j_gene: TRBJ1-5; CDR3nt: TGTGCCAGCAGTTTACTAAGGGGAAATAGCAATCAGCCCCAGCATTTT; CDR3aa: CASSLLRGNSNQPQHF
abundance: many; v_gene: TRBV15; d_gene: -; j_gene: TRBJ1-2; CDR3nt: TGTGCCACCAGCAGCCAGGGCGGCTACACCTTC; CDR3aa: CATSSQGGYTF